This TCR beta chain was observed in a study of T cells in Graves' hyperthyroidism and ophthalmopathy. The investigators amplified TCR beta CDR3 regions from RNA transcripts. Carried out on the TCR CDR3, a first-round RT-PCR used the HTBI primer set. TCRdb passed the multiplex PCR reads through MiXCR, listing each CDR3 protein once. The table has about 640,000 distinct CDR3 sequences, roughly 46% seen once; the top ten hold less than 9%. V lost 5 bases, J lost 0 bases, and 11 bases lay in between. The CDR3 has 15 amino acids. Thyroid ultrasound and orbital computed tomography, with clinical symptoms and serum thyroxine and TRAb, informed diagnoses.

This chain joins TRBV12-3 or TRBV12-4 and TRBJ1-3, with D unclear. This clonotype was sampled from an adult man with Graves' disease, either hyperthyroidism or ophthalmopathy (not recorded which). The material sequenced was peripheral blood or thyroid tissue (not recorded which). This chain's CDR3 is CASSPYHGSGNTIYF. The CDR3 DNA reads as TGTGCCAGCAGTCCCTACCACGGCTCTGGAAACACCATATATTTT.